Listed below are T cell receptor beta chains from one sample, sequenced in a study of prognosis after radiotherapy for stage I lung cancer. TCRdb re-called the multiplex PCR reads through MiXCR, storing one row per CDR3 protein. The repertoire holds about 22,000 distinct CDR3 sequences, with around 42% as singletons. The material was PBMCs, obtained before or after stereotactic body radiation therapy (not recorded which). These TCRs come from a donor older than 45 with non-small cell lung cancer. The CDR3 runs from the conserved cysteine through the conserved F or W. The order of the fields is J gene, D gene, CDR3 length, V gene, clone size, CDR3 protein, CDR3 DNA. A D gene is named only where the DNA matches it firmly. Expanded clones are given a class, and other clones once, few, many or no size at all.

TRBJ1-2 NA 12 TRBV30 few CAWSGQSYGYTF TGTGCCTGGAGTGGTCAGTCCTATGGCTACACTTTC
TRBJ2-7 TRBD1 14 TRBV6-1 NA CASRNRDRVHEQYF TGTGCCAGTAGGAACCGGGACAGGGTCCACGAGCAGTACTTC
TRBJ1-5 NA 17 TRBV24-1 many CATSDSHSVSWNQPQHF TGTGCCACCAGTGATTCCCATTCAGTGTCATGGAATCAGCCCCAGCATTTT
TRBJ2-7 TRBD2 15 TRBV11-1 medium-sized CASSSGLAGVYEQYF TGTGCCAGCAGCTCAGGACTAGCGGGAGTCTACGAGCAGTACTTC
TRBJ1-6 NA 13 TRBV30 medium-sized CAWMQGINSPLHF TGTGCCTGGATGCAGGGGATAAATTCACCCCTCCACTTT
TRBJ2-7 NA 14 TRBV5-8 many CASSQEGQPLEQYF TGTGCCAGCAGCCAGGAGGGACAGCCCCTCGAGCAGTACTTC
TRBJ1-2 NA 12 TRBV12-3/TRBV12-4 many CASSLKLYGYTF TGTGCCAGCAGTTTAAAGCTATATGGCTACACCTTC
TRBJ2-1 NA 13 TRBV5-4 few CAGAESTYSEQFF TGTGCCGGAGCCGAATCAACTTACAGTGAGCAGTTCTTC
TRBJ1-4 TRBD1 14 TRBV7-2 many CASSLDQGGEKLFF TGTGCCAGCAGCTTAGACCAGGGGGGCGAAAAACTGTTTTTT
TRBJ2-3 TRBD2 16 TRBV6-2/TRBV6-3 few CASSLPTSGYTDTQYF TGTGCCAGCAGTTTGCCGACTAGCGGGTACACAGATACGCAGTATTTT
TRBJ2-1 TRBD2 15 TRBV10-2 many CASREAGGLSHEQFF TGCGCCAGCAGAGAAGCGGGAGGGCTTAGCCATGAGCAGTTCTTC
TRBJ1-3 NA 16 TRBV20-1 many CSARDPRRGVGNTIYF TGCAGTGCTAGAGATCCCCGTCGTGGGGTCGGAAACACCATATATTTT
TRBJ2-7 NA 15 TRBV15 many CATSREAGGRGEQYF TGTGCCACCAGCAGAGAGGCAGGAGGCCGGGGGGAGCAGTACTTC
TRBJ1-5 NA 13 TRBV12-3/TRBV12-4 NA CASSLGINQPQHF TGTGCCAGCAGTTTGGGTATCAATCAGCCCCAGCATTTT
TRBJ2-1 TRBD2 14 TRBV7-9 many CASSPSGSLDEQFF TGTGCCAGCAGCCCTAGCGGGAGTCTCGATGAGCAGTTCTTC
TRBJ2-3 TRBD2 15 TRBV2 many CASTWTSGSTDTQYF TGTGCCAGCACCTGGACTAGCGGATCCACAGATACGCAGTATTTT
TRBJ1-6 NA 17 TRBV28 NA CASIVRGDLKYNSPLHF TGTGCCAGCATCGTCAGGGGCGACCTTAAATATAATTCACCCCTCCACTTT
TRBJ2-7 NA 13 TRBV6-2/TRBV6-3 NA CASTRGPSYDHYF TGTGCCAGCACCCGCGGACCGTCCTACGATCATTACTTC
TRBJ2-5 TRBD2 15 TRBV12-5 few CASGQGVAGGETQYF TGTGCTAGTGGCCAAGGAGTGGCGGGAGGAGAGACCCAGTACTTC
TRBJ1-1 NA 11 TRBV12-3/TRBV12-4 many CASSRLGEAFF TGTGCCAGCAGTCGCCTGGGTGAAGCTTTCTTT
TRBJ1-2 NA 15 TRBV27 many CASRPLTGPNYGYTF TGTGCCAGCAGACCCCTGACAGGTCCCAACTATGGCTACACCTTC
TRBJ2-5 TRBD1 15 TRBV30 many CAWSFGSGGVETQYF TGTGCCTGGAGTTTCGGTTCAGGGGGCGTGGAGACCCAGTACTTC
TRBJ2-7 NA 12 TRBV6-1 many CAREQASYEQYF TGTGCCAGAGAACAGGCGTCCTACGAGCAGTACTTC
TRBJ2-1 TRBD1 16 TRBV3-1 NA CASSQDWWTGRHEQFF TGTGCCAGCAGCCAAGATTGGTGGACAGGGAGGCATGAGCAGTTCTTC
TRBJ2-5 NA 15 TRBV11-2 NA CASSPGVGGRETQCF TGTGCCAGCAGCCCAGGTGTCGGGGGGCGGGAGACCCAGTGCTTC
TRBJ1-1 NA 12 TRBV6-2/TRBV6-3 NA CASSGGGVEAFF TGTGCCAGCAGTGGAGGGGGGGTGGAGGCTTTCTTT
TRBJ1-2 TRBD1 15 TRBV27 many CASSLLGDRAGGYTF TGTGCCAGCAGTTTATTAGGGGACAGGGCCGGTGGCTACACCTTC
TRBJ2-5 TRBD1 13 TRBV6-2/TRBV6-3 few CASSGHRGVTQYF TGTGCCAGCAGTGGACACAGGGGAGTGACCCAGTACTTC
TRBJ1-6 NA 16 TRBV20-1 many CSARDAVKNDNSPLHF TGCAGTGCTAGAGATGCAGTGAAGAATGATAATTCACCCCTCCACTTT
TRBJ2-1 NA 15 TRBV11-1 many CASSPSPAKDNEQFF TGTGCCAGCAGCCCCTCTCCGGCGAAGGACAATGAGCAGTTCTTC
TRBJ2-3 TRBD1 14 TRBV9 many CASGQGVNTDTQYF TGTGCCAGCGGGCAGGGGGTGAACACAGATACGCAGTATTTT
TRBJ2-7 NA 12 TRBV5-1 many CASSLSGGEQYF TGCGCCAGCAGCTTGAGTGGGGGCGAGCAGTACTTC
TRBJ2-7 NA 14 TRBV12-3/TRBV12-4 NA CASSPLGPSYEQYF TGTGCCAGCAGTCCGCTGGGACCCTCCTACGAGCAGTACTTC
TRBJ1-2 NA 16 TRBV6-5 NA CASSYSRDGRKYCHTF TGTGCCAGCAGTTACTCACGGGACGGAAGAAAATATTGCCACACCTTC
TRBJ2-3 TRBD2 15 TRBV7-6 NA CASSPNSGSTDTQYF TGTGCCAGCAGCCCAAATAGCGGGAGCACAGATACGCAGTATTTT
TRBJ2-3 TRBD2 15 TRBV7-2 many CASSLFGLGEDTQYF TGTGCCAGCAGCTTATTTGGACTAGGTGAGGATACGCAGTATTTT
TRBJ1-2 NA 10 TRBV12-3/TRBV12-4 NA CASREDGYAF TGTGCCAGCAGAGAGGATGGCTACGCCTTC
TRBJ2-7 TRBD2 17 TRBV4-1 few CASSADSTSGRSYEQYF TGCGCCAGCAGCGCCGACTCGACTAGCGGGAGAAGCTACGAGCAGTACTTC
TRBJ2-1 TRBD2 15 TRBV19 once CASMGTIAQDAEQFF TGTGCCAGTATGGGGACTATCGCCCAGGACGCTGAGCAGTTCTTC
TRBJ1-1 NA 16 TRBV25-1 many CASSEWTDDVNTEAFF TGTGCCAGCAGTGAATGGACAGACGACGTGAACACTGAAGCTTTCTTT
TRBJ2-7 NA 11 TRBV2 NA CASTESTTQYF TGTGCTAGCACCGAGTCCACGACGCAGTACTTC
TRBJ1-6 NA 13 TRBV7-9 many CASSLVGDSPLHF TGTGCCAGCAGCTTAGTTGGGGATTCACCCCTCCACTTT
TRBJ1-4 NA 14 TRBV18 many CASSGTGQGEKLFF TGTGCCAGCTCAGGAACAGGGCAGGGTGAAAAACTGTTTTTT
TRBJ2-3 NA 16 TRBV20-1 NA CSARDNVWASTDTQYF TGCAGTGCTAGAGATAACGTTTGGGCGTCGACAGATACGCAGTATTTT
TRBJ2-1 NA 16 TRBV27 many CASSPLTGKSSNEQFF TGTGCCAGCAGTCCCCTAACAGGGAAGTCTTCGAATGAGCAGTTCTTC
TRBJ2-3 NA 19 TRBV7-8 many CASSSHSRRPLPNTDTRYF TGTGCCAGCAGCTCTCACTCAAGACGACCGCTTCCTAACACAGATACGCGGTATTTT
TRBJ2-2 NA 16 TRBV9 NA CAISIVGSGSPGELCF NA
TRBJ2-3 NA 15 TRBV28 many CASSFQDSLPDTQYF TGTGCCAGCAGTTTCCAGGACAGTCTCCCAGATACGCAGTATTTT
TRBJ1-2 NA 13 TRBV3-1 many CASSQGSLGGYTF TGTGCCAGCAGCCAAGGCTCACTTGGAGGCTACACCTTC
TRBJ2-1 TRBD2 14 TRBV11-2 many CASSLIGLAGEQFF TGTGCCAGCAGCTTGATCGGACTAGCGGGTGAGCAGTTCTTC
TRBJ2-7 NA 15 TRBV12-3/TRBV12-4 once CASSLGTHTLGEQYF TGTGCCAGCAGTCTAGGGACACACACGTTGGGGGAGCAGTACTTC
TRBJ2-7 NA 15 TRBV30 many CAWSTGDSPSYEQYF TGTGCCTGGAGTACGGGGGACAGCCCCTCCTACGAGCAGTACTTC
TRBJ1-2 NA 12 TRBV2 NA CAIYLQGGCYTF TGTGCCATCTATCTTCAGGGCGGCTGCTACACCTTC
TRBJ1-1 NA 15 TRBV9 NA CASGGSVGPGTEAFF TGTGCCAGCGGAGGGTCCGTGGGGCCAGGCACTGAAGCTTTCTTT
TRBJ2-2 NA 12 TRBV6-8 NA CASSWDDGELFF TGTGCCAGCAGTTGGGATGACGGGGAGCTGTTTTTT
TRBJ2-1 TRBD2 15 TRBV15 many CATSRDVLAGAEQFF TGTGCCACCAGCAGAGATGTACTAGCGGGAGCTGAGCAGTTCTTC